This T cell receptor beta chain stems from a study of neurological immune-mediated disorders. Points from the study as a whole: None of the features examined (clinical or MRI) was associated with the multiple sclerosis repertoire cluster.

The V segment lost 4 bases and the J segment 4 bases; nucleotides outside the gene matches: 6. CDR3 length: 15 residues. Germline assignment: CDR1 SGHTA and CDR2 FQGNSA. MiXCR, applied by TCRdb to the 5' RACE reads, yields one record per CDR3 protein. The sample lists about 33,000 distinct CDR3 sequences, about 1.6% seen once, with around 9.2% in the top ten. This clonotype has at least ten counts. No antigen is known for it. The V gene is TRBV7-2, the J gene TRBJ1-4, with 7 bases identical to TRBD1. The sequence came from a woman aged 25 to 45 with multiple sclerosis. The sequenced sample was PBMCs. The CDR3, as DNA: TGTGCCAGCAGCTCCTCCGGGACAGTTAATGAAAAACTGTTTTTT. This sequence encodes CASSSSGTVNEKLFF.